The clone carrying this T cell receptor (beta chain) was picked up a small number of times. Its antigen is currently unknown. The CDR3 totals 14 residues. Trimming removed 5 bases from V and 7 bases from J; junction bases left unmatched: 11. The data belong to a study of CD8 T cells in ankylosing spondylitis. Study-level findings and limits: Ankylosing spondylitis blood appeared to be characterized by a TCR beta motif of eight highly homologous variants. It was reported that disease-linked clones were significantly enriched in matched ankylosing spondylitis synovial fluid. Clones linked with disease were CD8+ and fairly uncommon in the peripheral blood. Earlier work had already found some motif variants in reactive arthritis synovial fluid and blood.

MiXCR was run by TCRdb on the 5' RACE reads, yielding one entry per CDR3 protein. The sample shows roughly 670,000 distinct CDR3 sequences, under 20% of them seen only once. The sample comprised blood, either unsorted or a sorted T cell fraction (not recorded which). The sequence came from a male donor with ankylosing spondylitis. The V and J genes are TRBV12-3 or TRBV12-4 and TRBJ2-7, with 7 nucleotides matching TRBD2. The CDR3 is CASSHGLGGDEQYF. For the CDR3, the DNA is TGTGCCAGCAGTCACGGCTTGGGGGGGGATGAGCAGTACTTC.